The entry below gives a single T cell receptor (beta chain) sequence along with its context. This clonotype was seen more than once but under ten times. Its antigen has not been determined. Base qualities are not recorded, but no much larger clone differs from it by a single base. Reading from cysteine to phenylalanine, the CDR3 counts 12 amino acids. Solely the CDR3 DNA is kept, with 36 bases framed from the first base. Trimming removed 1 base from V and 11 bases from J, leaving 11 bases between the germline ends. Via the germline V gene, CDR1 is SGHDN and CDR2 FVKESK. The sample belongs to a study of identical twins' blood T cells (dated by TCRdb to the early 2010s). Regarding the complete study: The approximately 12 libraries, six for the alpha chain and six for the beta chain, yielded 50 million or so Illumina reads in total. Using next-generation sequencing, the study compared the TCR alpha and beta chain repertoires of three pairs of monozygous twins to assess how genetics influences repertoire formation. Overall results and qualifications from the work: Environmental influences could not be excluded as an explanation for twin similarity, since twins were reared together. Validation by independent studies was stated to be required for the proposed role of the TCRalpha J segment in MHC recognition during thymic selection. Among the most abundant TCRbeta clonotypes, every donor shared more CDR3 sequences with her own twin than with unrelated donors. V gene usage was reported to be markedly more similar within twin pairs than between unrelated donors, even among non-selected out-of-frame TCRbeta clonotypes. The count of CDR3 clonotypes shared by two donors depended mainly on the product of the two donors' cloneset sizes, and twins did not clearly depart from this trend.

The receptor library was made with 5' RACE. TCRdb records Illumina Genome Analyzer IIx as the sequencer. The RNA-based TCR cDNA libraries were made using a previously described protocol that was modified in several ways. To prevent cross-contamination, sample-specific barcodes were added to both ends of each TCR cDNA library during cDNA synthesis and amplification. Concerning the study's data processing: Each library contained roughly 2 to 4 million CDR3-containing reads, and somewhere between about 90,000 and nearly 550,000 clonotypes were identified for each individual. Reads with improper barcode index combinations were discarded, and clonesets were then built for each library with the MiTCR software. While assembling CDR3 clonotypes, MiTCR corrected PCR and sequencing errors and either filtered or rescued low-quality reads. Artificial out-of-frame clonotypes were mapped to in-frame sequences, with one indel allowed in the CDR3, and then removed. Similarity of V and J gene usage between donors was measured as Jensen-Shannon divergence divided by mean entropy. TCRdb applied fastp at Q25 and MiXCR to the public reads, then kept only in-frame beta chains. Merged by CDR3 protein, the rows form single entries marked with the most common genes and DNA. Here the V and J calls rest on TCRdb's processing, not on the authors' analysis. In all, the sample holds hundreds of thousands of distinct CDR3 sequences, and more than 25% of those were seen once. The ten top clones hold more than 5.5% of the sample.

Six healthy women forming three monozygous twin pairs were used as donors. All three twin pairs had been reared together, and it was thought likely that the same infectious agents and vaccines had been met by these twin pairs. RNA was isolated from peripheral blood mononuclear cells and used to prepare TCR cDNA libraries. Sample: PBMCs. The TCR comes from a woman aged 18-49 years in good health. The rearranged segments are TRBV14 and TRBJ1-1; 6 matching bases give a weak D call of TRBD1. The CDR3 sequence is CASSQGTVFAFF. The nucleotide sequence reads TGTGCCAGCAGCCAAGGGACAGTCTTCGCTTTCTTT.